This T cell receptor beta chain is drawn from a study of T cell responses to AZD1222 COVID-19 vaccine. In regard to this clone: Its antigen is not known.

The CDR3 sequence is 13 residues long. Per germline, CDR1 MDHEN and CDR2 SYDVKM. Between the trimmed V and J ends, which lost 6 bases and 2 bases, there was a span of 11 bases. Libraries were prepared by immunoSEQ multiplex PCR; TCRdb keeps only in-frame clonotypes and omits some of them. The table has 120,000 to 150,000 clones, about 93% seen once. Study-level findings and limits: Breadth and depth of Spike-specific TCRs rose after two AZD1222 doses. In the spike-specific TCR repertoire, nearly half reportedly target unmutated variant regions. No day 14 peak samples; only post-peak repertoires were characterized. White British donors predominated, females outnumbered males, and clonal diversity was possibly underestimated.

The clonotype comes from an adult in good health. The sample in question was peripheral blood, obtained on day 0 of MenACWY control vaccination. This rearrangement joins TRBV28 to TRBJ2-7; tentatively, D is TRBD1 (6 bases). The CDR3 region is CASSPGVAYEQYF. CDR3 DNA: TGTGCCAGCAGCCCAGGGGTCGCCTACGAGCAGTACTTC. Looking up the rest from reference TRBV28 and TRBJ2-7 gives the full variable domain: DVKVTQSSRYLVKRTGEKVFLECVQDMDHENMFWYRQDPGLGLRLIYFSYDVKMKEKGDIPEGYSVSREKKERFSLILESASTNQTSMYLCASSPGVAYEQYFGPGTRLTVT.